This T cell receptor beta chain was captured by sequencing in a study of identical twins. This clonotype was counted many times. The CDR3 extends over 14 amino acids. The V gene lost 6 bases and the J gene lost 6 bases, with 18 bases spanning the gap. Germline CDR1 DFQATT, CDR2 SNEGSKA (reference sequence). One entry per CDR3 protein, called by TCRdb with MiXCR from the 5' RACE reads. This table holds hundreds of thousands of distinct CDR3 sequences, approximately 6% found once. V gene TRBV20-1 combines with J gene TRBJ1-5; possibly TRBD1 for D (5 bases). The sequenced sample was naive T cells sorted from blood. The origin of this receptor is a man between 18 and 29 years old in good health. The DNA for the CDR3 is TGCAGTGCCGGACACGCAGGGCAGGGTCAGCCCCAGCATTTT. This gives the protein CSAGHAGQGQPQHF.